The 16 T cell receptor beta chains reported below all come from one sample, sequenced in a study of cytomegalovirus exposure and HLA in healthy donors. PCR used 60 Vbeta primers and 13 Jbeta primers. Profiling relied on immunoSEQ multiplex PCR, and the TCRdb table lists in-frame clones only, not all of them. The sample's table shows some 110,000 clones. The specimen sequenced was PBMCs. These TCRs come from a man younger than 30 in good health and CMV-seronegative.

CDR3 region: CASRLISCHYGYTF. The CDR3 nucleotides are TGTGCCAGCAGACTAATATCCTGCCACTATGGCTACACCTTC. This chain joins TRBV7-9 and TRBJ1-2; no definite D call. This CDR3 is built from 14 residues. V was cut by 6 bases and J by 3 bases, with 14 bases left in between. The germline V gene has CDR1 SEHNR and CDR2 FQNEAQ (reference sequence).

This chain joins TRBV18 and TRBJ1-3; D is unclear. This CDR3 has 13 amino acids. V dropped 3 bases and J dropped 4 bases, with 7 bases sitting between them. In germline, CDR1 is KGHSH, CDR2 LQKENI. CDR3 coding DNA: TGTGCCAGCTCACCCCCCCTCGGAAACACCATATATTTT. Amino acids: CASSPPLGNTIYF.

The CDR3 DNA sequence: TGTGCCAGCAGGGCCCTATTCCGGGGGAGCAATCAGCCCCAGCATTTT. Amino acids: CASRALFRGSNQPQHF. V gene TRBV27 combines with J gene TRBJ1-5, with D tentatively TRBD1 (5 bases). Germline CDR1 is MNHEY and CDR2 is SMNVEV (reference sequence). Trimming removed 6 bases from V and 1 base from J, with 16 bases in between. CDR3 length: 16 amino acids.

This chain joins TRBV27 and TRBJ2-7, with 9 bases lining up with TRBD2. V was clipped by 3 bases and J by 5 bases; unmatched bases: 5. Germline V CDR1 and CDR2: MNHEY, SMNVEV (reference sequence). CDR3 length equals 14 residues. As DNA, the CDR3 is TGTGCCAGCAGTTTCGTAGCGGGAGAAAACGAGCAGTACTTC. It yields the protein CASSFVAGENEQYF.

The genes are TRBV6-5 and TRBJ1-2, with 10 nucleotides matching TRBD1. CDR1 and CDR2 (germline): MNHEY, SVGAGI. The CDR3 extends over 14 amino acids. The J segment lost 8 bases and the V segment lost 6 bases, leaving 9 bases of the junction unmatched. The CDR3 reads CASSLVRTGGGYTF. CDR3 sequence (DNA): TGTGCCAGCAGCCTGGTGCGGACAGGGGGAGGCTACACCTTC.

The rearrangement uses TRBV5-1 and TRBJ2-5; 8 nucleotides line up with TRBD1. Germline CDR1 reads SGHRS; CDR2 reads YFSETQ. This CDR3 is 12 amino acids long. The junction had 11 bases not matched to a gene; V was cut back by 10 bases and J by 9 bases. CDR3 bases: TGCGCCTGTCGACAGGGGCCTTGGGCCCAGTACTTC. Its protein is CACRQGPWAQYF. The complete variable domain, with remaining parts taken from reference TRBV5-1 and TRBJ2-5, reads KAGVTQTPRYLIKTRGQQVTLSCSPISGHRSVSWYQQTPGQGLQFLFEYFSETQRNKGNFPGRFSGRQFSNSRSEMNVSTLELGDSALYLCACRQGPWAQYFGPGTRLLVL.

This chain links TRBV10-3 with TRBJ1-2; 8 bases match TRBD1. Looked up from germline, CDR1 is ENHRY and CDR2 is SYGVKD. The CDR3 extends over 16 amino acids. The V segment lost 2 bases and the J segment 5 bases; nucleotides outside the gene matches: 10. In DNA, the CDR3 is TGTGCCATCAGTGAGGGAACAGGGGGAACGCAATATGGCTACACCTTC. This gives the protein CAISEGTGGTQYGYTF.

V usage is TRBV5-6 and J usage is TRBJ1-4; D perhaps matches TRBD1 (5 bases). The CDR3 is made up of 16 amino acids. V lost 3 bases and J lost 0, with 12 bases in between. Germline CDR1 SGHDT, CDR2 YYEEEE. CDR3 region: CASSSSGTATNEKLFF. CDR3 in DNA: TGTGCCAGCAGCTCCTCCGGGACTGCAACTAATGAAAAACTGTTTTTT.

V usage is TRBV6-1 and J usage is TRBJ1-2; D perhaps matches TRBD1 (5 bases). The ends were cut back, 4 bases at V and 7 bases at J, with 16 bases in the middle. CDR1 is MNHNS and CDR2 is SASEGT in the germline V gene. This CDR3 contains 14 residues. The CDR3 bases are TGTGCCAGCAGTGGGATGGGGGGTATAAGTGGCTACACCTTC. Its protein is CASSGMGGISGYTF.

The chain uses TRBV29-1 and TRBJ1-1, with a weak D call TRBD1 (5 bases). Per the germline V gene, CDR1 is SQVTM and CDR2 is ANQGSEA. The length of the CDR3 is 14 residues. The ends were cut back, 2 bases at V and 6 bases at J, with 16 bases in the middle. CDR3 DNA sequence: TGCAGCGTTGAACCGGGCCGAGGCAGGGCTGAAGCTTTCTTT. Amino acid sequence: CSVEPGRGRAEAFF. Full variable domain (remainder filled in from reference TRBV29-1 and TRBJ1-1): SAVISQKPSRDICQRGTSLTIQCQVDSQVTMMFWYRQQPGQSLTLIATANQGSEATYESGFVIDKFPISRPNLTFSTLTVSNMSPEDSSIYLCSVEPGRGRAEAFFGQGTRLTVV.

J is TRBJ2-3 and V is TRBV6-6; 9 bases fit TRBD1. With V trimmed by 6 bases and J by 3 bases, 7 bases remained unmatched. Germline CDR1 is MNHNY and CDR2 is SVGAGI (reference sequence). The CDR3 is 15 residues long. Here the CDR3 reads CASSVTGGLTDTQYF. CDR3 DNA: TGTGCCAGCAGCGTTACAGGGGGCTTGACAGATACGCAGTATTTT.

The chain is built from TRBV27 and TRBJ2-7; tentatively, D is TRBD1 (6 bases). This CDR3 spans 15 amino acids. CDR1 and CDR2 from the germline V gene are MNHEY and SMNVEV (reference sequence). V was trimmed by 2 bases and J by 3 bases, leaving 14 bases between them. The CDR3 DNA reads as TGTGCCAGCAGTTTAAGGACAGCTTTAGACTACGAGCAGTACTTC. Protein: CASSLRTALDYEQYF.

CDR3 sequence reads: CASSLIPGGQETQYF. CDR3 coding DNA: TGTGCCAGCAGCCTAATCCCAGGGGGCCAAGAGACCCAGTACTTC. The rearrangement links TRBV6-5 to TRBJ2-5; 7 bases match TRBD1. V shed 6 bases and J 1 base; nucleotides not matched to a gene: 8. Germline lookup yields CDR1 MNHEY and CDR2 SVGAGI. This CDR3 has 15 amino acids.

The genes are TRBV30 and TRBJ2-7, with a possible D match to TRBD2 (7 bases). Germline loops: CDR1 GTSNPN, CDR2 SVGIG (reference sequence). The CDR3 is 14 residues long. V was clipped by 2 bases and J by 8 bases, with 19 bases between them. CDR3 bases: TGTGCCTGGAGTCCACCGGCGAGGGGGGGCAAGCAGTACTTC. Protein product: CAWSPPARGGKQYF.

The J gene is TRBJ1-6, the V gene TRBV5-6, with 7 bases that match TRBD1. The CDR3 length is 16 residues. V gave up 0 bases and J gave up 5 bases; unmatched junction bases: 5. The germline CDR1 and CDR2 sequences are SGHDT and YYEEEE. This chain's CDR3 is CASSLDGTADNSPLHF. In DNA, the CDR3 is TGTGCCAGCAGCTTGGACGGGACAGCTGATAATTCACCCCTCCACTTT.

The chain joins TRBV30 to TRBJ2-4, with D possibly matching TRBD2 (6 bases). The V gene lost 8 bases and the J gene lost 5 bases, with 13 bases spanning the gap. The germline V gene has CDR1 GTSNPN and CDR2 SVGIG (reference sequence). The CDR3 runs to 12 residues. This chain's CDR3 is CAAVGGQNIQYF. CDR3 nucleotides: TGTGCCGCTGTGGGGGGTCAAAACATTCAGTACTTC.